Listed here are 27 T cell receptor beta chains from one sample, sequenced in a study of radiotherapy plus CTLA-4 blockade in lung cancer. Data came from immunoSEQ multiplex PCR; TCRdb stores just in-frame clones and leaves some out. The sample has about 98,000 clones; 75% to 90% are singletons. Sequencing was performed on peripheral blood, taken from a patient treated with radiotherapy plus ipilimumab. These TCRs come from a human donor with non-small cell lung cancer who had a partial response to radiotherapy plus ipilimumab.

This clone was counted once. This chain connects TRBV2 to TRBJ2-5; D might be TRBD2 (5 bases). The CDR3 spans 13 residues. Trimming cost V 6 bases and J 2 bases, with 10 bases left between them. Germline lookup yields CDR1 SNHLY and CDR2 FYNNEI. The CDR3 loop reads CASRRLLQETQYF. The DNA of the CDR3 is TGTGCCAGCAGGCGACTACTACAAGAGACCCAGTACTTC.

CDR3 region: CASRLRDRDYEQYF. The CDR3, as DNA: TGTGCCAGCAGACTCCGGGACAGAGACTACGAGCAGTACTTC. The chain recombines TRBV6-5 with TRBJ2-7; TRBD1 matches at 7 bases. CDR3 length equals 14 residues. CDR1 and CDR2 from the germline V gene are MNHEY and SVGAGI. V was pared by 6 bases and J by 3 bases, with 8 bases of the junction left unmatched.

This sequence joins TRBV18 and TRBJ2-7; D is unclear. Germline CDR1 reads KGHSH; CDR2 reads LQKENI. The CDR3 contains 13 residues. V gave up 0 bases and J gave up 4 bases, with 7 bases separating them. The DNA for the CDR3 is TGTGCCAGCTCACCACCGAGTGAATACGAGCAGTACTTC. This translates into CASSPPSEYEQYF.

V usage is TRBV6-1 and J usage is TRBJ2-1, with 7 positions matching TRBD1. Germline V gene data show CDR1 as MNHNS and CDR2 as SASEGT. The CDR3 totals 15 residues. V lost 6 bases and J lost 5; bases outside the gene matches: 10. This CDR3 reads CASRGTAILNNEQFF. The CDR3 DNA follows: TGTGCCAGCAGGGGGACAGCCATACTAAACAATGAGCAGTTCTTC.

The chain links TRBV25-1 to TRBJ1-5; 9 bases match TRBD1. The CDR3 is made up of 13 amino acids. Germline lookup yields CDR1 MGHDK and CDR2 SYGVNS. V lost 8 bases and J lost 9; bases outside the gene matches: 8. CDR3 in amino acids: CASGTGPWGPQHF. In DNA form, the CDR3 reads TGTGCCAGCGGGACAGGGCCCTGGGGGCCCCAGCATTTT.

The chain carries TRBV5-1 and TRBJ2-1; TRBD1 agrees at 9 bases. V shed 4 bases and J 6 bases; nucleotides not matched to a gene: 8. The CDR3 has 15 residues. The germline V gene encodes CDR1 SGHRS and CDR2 YFSETQ. Here the CDR3 DNA reads TGCGCCAGCAGCGAGGGACAGGGTGGGGGCAATGAGCAGTTCTTC. Translation gives CASSEGQGGGNEQFF.

On this clone: This CDR3 is also generated by other DNA sequences in the sample. The genes are TRBV20-1 and TRBJ1-5; D unresolved. Trimming pared 2 bases from V and 6 bases from J, leaving 5 bases between. CDR1 is DFQATT, CDR2 SNEGSKA, per germline (reference sequence). This CDR3 region has 11 residues. DNA of the CDR3: TGCAGTGCTAGAAGCGGTCAGCCCCAGCATTTT. As protein: CSARSGQPQHF.

About this clone itself: At one end the junction does not follow the germline gene, possibly because of a read error. The chain combines TRBV27 with TRBJ1-5; D might be TRBD1 (6 bases). The CDR3 loop spans 16 amino acids. The V gene's germline CDR1 is MNHEY and CDR2 SMNVEV (reference sequence). CDR3 protein: CASSRTLTGSDQPQHF. The CDR3, as DNA: TGTGCCAGCAGCCGAACCCTGACAGGTAGCGATCAGCCCCAGCATTTT.

This chain joins TRBV14 and TRBJ1-2, with a weak D call TRBD1 (6 bases). The ends were cut back, 1 base at V and 2 bases at J, with 8 bases in the middle. CDR1 and CDR2 from the germline V gene are SGHDN and FVKESK. This CDR3 spans 14 amino acids. The CDR3 region is CASSQGRGNYGYTF. The DNA for the CDR3 is TGTGCCAGCAGCCAAGGAAGGGGGAACTATGGCTACACCTTC. The whole variable domain, remainder taken from reference TRBV14 and TRBJ1-2, is EAGVTQFPSHSVIEKGQTVTLRCDPISGHDNLYWYRRVMGKEIKFLLHFVKESKQDESGMPNNRFLAERTGGTYSTLKVQPAELEDSGVYFCASSQGRGNYGYTFGSGTRLTVV.

The rearrangement links TRBV11-2 to TRBJ1-1; TRBD1 might be the D (6 bases). Trimming left V 7 bases short and J 3 bases short, with 18 bases between. Germline CDR1 SGHAT, CDR2 FQNNGV. The CDR3 runs 15 residues. In nucleotides, the CDR3 is TGTGCCAGCACTTTTGCCGTGGGGGGGCACACTGAAGCTTTCTTT. It specifies CASTFAVGGHTEAFF.

The genes are TRBV9 and TRBJ2-3, with a weak D call TRBD1 (6 bases). The CDR3 extends over 16 amino acids. The germline gives CDR1 SGDLS, CDR2 YYNGEE. V gave up 3 bases and J gave up 3 bases, with 17 bases separating them. The CDR3 nucleotides are TGTGCCAGCAGCGACCAACAGGGAAGTAGAACAGATACGCAGTATTTT. Translating gives CASSDQQGSRTDTQYF.

The chain employs TRBV4-2 and TRBJ2-7, with D possibly matching TRBD1 (6 bases). CDR3 length: 16 amino acids. V lost 0 bases and J 6 bases, leaving 18 bases between the germline ends. Germline CDR1 is LGHNA and CDR2 is YNFKEQ. CDR3 residues: CASSQERTGFRSEQYF. CDR3 coding DNA: TGTGCCAGCAGCCAAGAGAGAACAGGGTTCCGCTCCGAGCAGTACTTC.

J is TRBJ2-7 and V is TRBV4-2, with D possibly TRBD1 on 5 matching bases. Trimming took off 1 base at V and 1 base at J, with 8 bases between the two ends. This CDR3 region has 14 residues. The germline CDR1 and CDR2 sequences are LGHNA and YNFKEQ. Written as DNA, the CDR3 is TGTGCCAGCAGCCAAGGGGGCGGTTCCTACGAGCAGTACTTC. Protein: CASSQGGGSYEQYF.

The chain employs TRBV2 and TRBJ2-3; D perhaps matches TRBD1 (6 bases). The CDR3 loop spans 16 amino acids. CDR1 is SNHLY and CDR2 is FYNNEI in the germline V gene. V gave up 1 base and J gave up 6 bases, with 17 bases separating them. The CDR3 coding sequence is TGTGCCAGCAGTGAAGGTCCGGGACACCCCCAGGATACGCAGTATTTT. This encodes CASSEGPGHPQDTQYF.

The rearrangement joins TRBV27 to TRBJ2-7; maybe TRBD1 (5 bases). The CDR3 loop spans 14 amino acids. Germline CDR1 and CDR2: MNHEY and SMNVEV (reference sequence). V dropped 6 bases and J dropped 5 bases, with 17 bases sitting between them. The CDR3, as DNA: TGTGCCAGCAGGGTGCGTCAGGGCAGCCACGAGCAGTACTTC. Protein: CASRVRQGSHEQYF.

J is TRBJ2-7 and V is TRBV10-1, with 11 nucleotides matching TRBD2. Germline V CDR1 and CDR2: WNHNN, SYGVQD (reference sequence). Germline trimming cut 5 bases from V and 3 bases from J; bases unmatched to any gene: 12. The CDR3 contains 17 residues. The CDR3 here is CASSPNLAGGSLYEQYF. The CDR3 bases are TGCGCCAGCAGTCCAAATTTAGCGGGAGGGAGCCTCTACGAGCAGTACTTC.

V and J are TRBV28 and TRBJ1-2, with 11 bases fitting TRBD1. The CDR3 contains 17 residues. Trimming at V came to 2 bases and at J to 5 bases, leaving 10 bases not matched to a gene. The germline V gene has CDR1 MDHEN and CDR2 SYDVKM. CDR3 nucleotides: TGTGCCAGCAGTTTACGTGGGACAGGGGGGCTGCGGTATGGCTACACCTTC. Its translation: CASSLRGTGGLRYGYTF.

Notes on this clone: The same CDR3 arises from other DNA sequences in this sample as well. The rearrangement joins TRBV5-1 to TRBJ2-3, with a weak D call TRBD2 (5 bases). V lost 0 bases to trimming and J lost 3 bases, with 11 bases between them. The CDR3 loop spans 15 amino acids. Germline loops: CDR1 SGHRS, CDR2 YFSETQ. In nucleotides, the CDR3 is TGCGCCAGCAGCTTGGGGGCGGGTTGGACAGATACGCAGTATTTT. This codes for CASSLGAGWTDTQYF. The variable domain in full, with the rest retrieved from reference TRBV5-1 and TRBJ2-3, is KAGVTQTPRYLIKTRGQQVTLSCSPISGHRSVSWYQQTPGQGLQFLFEYFSETQRNKGNFPGRFSGRQFSNSRSEMNVSTLELGDSALYLCASSLGAGWTDTQYFGPGTRLTVL.

The chain's CDR3 is CASLGDTPYNEQFF. The CDR3 DNA is TGTGCCAGTTTGGGGGACACTCCCTACAATGAGCAGTTCTTC. J is TRBJ2-1 and V is TRBV28; a weak D match, TRBD1 (6 bases). CDR3 length: 14 residues. The V and J ends lost 9 bases and 2 bases respectively, with 14 bases between them. Germline V lookup: CDR1 MDHEN, CDR2 SYDVKM.

The chain is built from TRBV10-1 and TRBJ2-7; 10 bases fit TRBD2. V lost 4 bases, J lost 4 bases, and 10 bases stayed unmatched. The CDR3 loop spans 16 amino acids. Germline lookup yields CDR1 WNHNN and CDR2 SYGVQD (reference sequence). The CDR3 reads CASSASGSGRVYEQYF. CDR3 in DNA: TGCGCCAGCAGTGCGTCGGGAAGCGGGAGGGTATACGAGCAGTACTTC.

The chain carries TRBV2 and TRBJ1-5, with D tentatively TRBD1 (5 bases). The CDR3 covers 13 residues. The germline gives CDR1 SNHLY, CDR2 FYNNEI. V was trimmed by 5 bases and J by 1 base, leaving 6 bases between them. CDR3 region: CASSYRSNQPQHF. The CDR3, as DNA: TGTGCCAGCAGTTACAGGAGCAATCAGCCCCAGCATTTT.

The chain has TRBV28 and TRBJ2-7; maybe TRBD1 (7 bases). With 4 bases removed from V and 3 bases from J, the gap between germline ends came to 16 bases. This CDR3 has 15 amino acids. The germline V gene encodes CDR1 MDHEN and CDR2 SYDVKM. In nucleotides, the CDR3 is TGTGCCAGCAGTTGGAGGGGGCGAGTCTTCTACGAGCAGTACTTC. Residues: CASSWRGRVFYEQYF.

The chain is built from TRBV11-2 and TRBJ2-7, with D possibly TRBD1 on 6 matching bases. The V end lost 5 bases, the J end lost 3 bases, and 8 bases lay between the germline ends. CDR3 length: 12 amino acids. The germline V gene encodes CDR1 SGHAT and CDR2 FQNNGV. DNA for the CDR3: TGTGCCAGCAGCCGGACAGACTACGAGCAGTACTTC. Its translation is CASSRTDYEQYF.

The chain is built from TRBV14 and TRBJ2-5, with D possibly TRBD2 on 6 matching bases. The germline V gene encodes CDR1 SGHDN and CDR2 FVKESK. V lost 1 base, J lost 4 bases, and 13 bases lay in between. The CDR3 covers 15 residues. CDR3 amino acids: CASSQVQGGGETQYF. The CDR3 bases are TGTGCCAGCAGCCAAGTTCAGGGAGGTGGAGAGACCCAGTACTTC.

This rearrangement joins TRBV2 to TRBJ1-5, with D perhaps matching TRBD1 (6 bases). The CDR3 is made up of 15 amino acids. Germline V gene data show CDR1 as SNHLY and CDR2 as FYNNEI. With 1 base removed from V and 4 bases from J, the gap between germline ends came to 11 bases. The DNA for the CDR3 is TGTGCCAGCAGTGAAGGGGCGCAGGGGAATCAGCCCCAGCATTTT. Amino acid sequence: CASSEGAQGNQPQHF. The whole variable domain, remainder taken from reference TRBV2 and TRBJ1-5, is EPEVTQTPSHQVTQMGQEVILRCVPISNHLYFYWYRQILGQKVEFLVSFYNNEISEKSEIFDDQFSVERPDGSNFTLKIRSTKLEDSAMYFCASSEGAQGNQPQHFGDGTRLSIL.

This clone has more than one count but fewer than ten. The chain couples TRBV25-1 to TRBJ2-1; 10 bases match TRBD2. The CDR3 is made up of 17 amino acids. V gave up 1 base and J gave up 9 bases; unmatched junction bases: 12. Germline V gene lookup returns CDR1 MGHDK and CDR2 SYGVNS. The CDR3 sequence: CASSEWGSGRVRSEQFF. In nucleotides, the CDR3 is TGTGCCAGCAGTGAATGGGGGAGCGGGAGGGTCAGGAGTGAGCAGTTCTTC.

This chain connects TRBV19 to TRBJ2-7; D remains ambiguous. Germline loops: CDR1 LNHDA, CDR2 SQIVND (reference sequence). This CDR3 spans 15 amino acids. The V gene lost 3 bases and the J gene lost 4 bases, with 16 bases spanning the gap. The CDR3 region is CASSMSQTPLYEQYF. The DNA for the CDR3 is TGTGCCAGTAGTATGAGTCAAACCCCCCTTTACGAGCAGTACTTC.